The 21 T cell receptor beta chains given below trace back to one sample, sequenced in a study of blood T cell repertoires in COVID-19. Produced via immunoSEQ multiplex PCR; TCRdb's table is partial and in-frame only. The profile shows nearly 200,000 clones, 85% of them singletons. Sequencing was performed on peripheral blood. Receptors originate from a man aged 60 to 69 with COVID-19, enrolled during active disease.

The gene calls are TRBV2 and TRBJ2-7, with 8 bases lining up with TRBD1. CDR1 and CDR2 from the germline V gene are SNHLY and FYNNEI. Trimming cost V 3 bases and J 5 bases; bases outside gene matches: 6. The CDR3 contains 14 residues. Here the CDR3 reads CASSDRTGFNEQYF. Written as DNA, the CDR3 is TGTGCCAGCAGTGACAGGACAGGGTTCAACGAGCAGTACTTC.

This chain joins TRBV6-5 and TRBJ1-2; 7 nucleotides line up with TRBD1. This CDR3 region has 13 residues. The germline CDR1 and CDR2 sequences are MNHEY and SVGAGI. Trimming took 9 bases from V and 2 from J; bases not matched to a gene: 6. This CDR3 is CASKTGLNYGYTF. The CDR3 nucleotides are TGTGCCAGTAAGACAGGGCTAAACTATGGCTACACCTTC.

The V and J genes are TRBV30 and TRBJ1-5, with D tentatively TRBD1 (5 bases). The length of the CDR3 is 13 residues. Germline values: CDR1 GTSNPN, CDR2 SVGIG (reference sequence). Trimming pared 2 bases from V and 6 bases from J, leaving 11 bases between. The CDR3: CAWSPGTFQPQHF. CDR3 DNA sequence: TGTGCCTGGAGTCCGGGGACTTTTCAGCCCCAGCATTTT.

The chain links TRBV27 to TRBJ2-1, with no clear D. V was cut by 7 bases and J by 5 bases, with 15 bases left in between. The V gene's germline CDR1 is MNHEY and CDR2 SMNVEV (reference sequence). The CDR3 runs 14 residues. CDR3 sequence (DNA): TGTGCCAGCACCCCTGTGGGCGTAAACAATGAGCAGTTCTTC. Amino acid sequence: CASTPVGVNNEQFF.

The chain recombines TRBV19 with TRBJ1-3, with D perhaps matching TRBD1 (5 bases). The CDR3 runs 14 residues. Germline V CDR1 and CDR2: LNHDA, SQIVND (reference sequence). Trimming removed 9 bases from V and 0 bases from J, with 12 bases in between. CDR3 DNA: TGTGCCAGCAGAGGACACCTCTCTGGAAACACCATATATTTT. As protein: CASRGHLSGNTIYF.

The chain employs TRBV2 and TRBJ1-2, with a tentative D call TRBD1 (6 bases). The CDR3 is made up of 15 amino acids. With 2 bases removed from V and 3 bases from J, the gap between germline ends came to 13 bases. Germline V gene data show CDR1 as SNHLY and CDR2 as FYNNEI. Written as DNA, the CDR3 is TGTGCCAGCAGTGAAAGGGGGAAGGACGACTATGGCTACACCTTC. Its translation is CASSERGKDDYGYTF.

The V gene is TRBV6-5, the J gene TRBJ1-1; no clear D. Germline V gene data show CDR1 as MNHEY and CDR2 as SVGAGI. The CDR3 spans 13 residues. With 7 bases removed from V and 0 bases from J, the gap between germline ends came to 9 bases. CDR3 DNA: TGTGCCAGCACCGAGGGCTTGAACACTGAAGCTTTCTTT. It encodes CASTEGLNTEAFF.

This chain links TRBV19 with TRBJ2-1; 8 nucleotides agree with TRBD1. The germline V gene has CDR1 LNHDA and CDR2 SQIVND (reference sequence). J lost 10 bases, V lost 4 bases, and 6 bases had no gene match. This CDR3 comprises 13 residues. CDR3 residues: CASSRGQATEQFF. For the CDR3, the DNA is TGTGCCAGTAGTAGGGGACAGGCGACCGAGCAGTTCTTC.

This sequence joins TRBV24-1 and TRBJ2-2; D gene uncertain. The CDR3 is 13 residues long. V was trimmed by 7 bases and J by 0 bases, leaving 5 bases between them. Germline CDR1 and CDR2: KGHDR and SFDVKD. CDR3 in amino acids: CATRGTNTGELFF. The CDR3 DNA reads TGTGCCACCAGGGGCACGAACACCGGGGAGCTGTTTTTT.

In DNA, the CDR3 is TGTGCCAGCAGCCAAGCGCCAGGGCAATGCACCTTC. Protein product: CASSQAPGQCTF. This rearrangement joins TRBV3-1 (or the pseudogene TRBV3-2) to TRBJ1-2, with D perhaps TRBD1 (5 bases). Germline V CDR1 and CDR2: LGHDT, YNNKEL (reference sequence). Trimming took 1 base from V and 13 from J, leaving 13 bases between them. This CDR3 contains 12 residues.

The chain recombines TRBV28 with TRBJ2-7, with D perhaps matching TRBD2 (5 bases). The germline V gene encodes CDR1 MDHEN and CDR2 SYDVKM. Trimming removed 3 bases at V and 2 bases at J, with 23 bases between. This CDR3 region has 18 residues. The DNA of the CDR3 is TGTGCCAGCAGTTTGAGTATGATGGCGGGTCCACCTCCCTACGAGCAGTACTTC. As protein: CASSLSMMAGPPPYEQYF.

The CDR3 is CASSPQSSYEQYF. CDR3 bases: TGTGCCAGCAGTCCACAAAGCTCCTACGAGCAGTACTTC. The chain carries TRBV28 and TRBJ2-7; D gene unclear. The CDR3 consists of 13 residues. Trimming removed 5 bases from V and 0 bases from J, with 8 bases in between. Germline V gene sequence: CDR1 MDHEN, CDR2 SYDVKM.

This rearrangement joins TRBV7-2 to TRBJ1-2, with TRBD1 as a possible D gene (6 bases). Germline CDR1 SGHTA, CDR2 FQGNSA. The length of the CDR3 is 13 residues. V dropped 1 base and J dropped 7 bases, with 10 bases sitting between them. The CDR3 coding sequence is TGTGCCAGCAGCTTAGACAGGGAGGGTGGCTACACCTTC. Protein sequence: CASSLDREGGYTF. The full variable domain, with the rest looked up from reference TRBV7-2 and TRBJ1-2, is GAGVSQSPSNKVTEKGKDVELRCDPISGHTALYWYRQSLGQGLEFLIYFQGNSAPDKSGLPSDRFSAERTGGSVSTLTIQRTQQEDSAVYLCASSLDREGGYTFGSGTRLTVV.

This sequence joins TRBV5-6 and TRBJ1-2; tentative D call: TRBD1 (6 bases). The CDR3 length is 15 residues. Germline V gene lookup returns CDR1 SGHDT and CDR2 YYEEEE. The V end lost 5 bases, the J end lost 9 bases, and 23 bases lay between the germline ends. CDR3 loop: CASRNPGTNVLSYTF. As DNA, the CDR3 is TGTGCCAGCAGAAATCCCGGGACAAACGTCTTGAGCTACACCTTC.

The genes are TRBV18 and TRBJ1-6, with unresolved D. V was trimmed by 1 base and J by 8 bases, leaving 6 bases between them. CDR3 length equals 13 residues. Germline loops: CDR1 KGHSH, CDR2 LQKENI. CDR3: CASSPQSDSPLHF. The CDR3 bases are TGTGCCAGCTCACCACAGAGCGATTCACCCCTCCACTTT.

This sequence joins TRBV19 and TRBJ1-4; D gene ambiguous. CDR1 and CDR2 from the germline V gene are LNHDA and SQIVND (reference sequence). The germline V and J ends were trimmed by 6 bases and 0 bases, with 8 bases remaining between them. The CDR3 contains 14 residues. The CDR3 DNA reads TGTGCCAGTAGGAGCGGGGCAACTAATGAAAAACTGTTTTTT. It encodes CASRSGATNEKLFF.

V is TRBV3-1 (or the pseudogene TRBV3-2) and J is TRBJ1-1; 7 bases fit TRBD1. The germline V gene has CDR1 LGHDT and CDR2 YNNKEL (reference sequence). The CDR3 totals 14 residues. After removal of 5 bases from V and 4 bases from J, the junction contained 7 bases not matched to a gene. CDR3 protein: CASSARQGGTEAFF. Here the CDR3 DNA reads TGTGCCAGCAGCGCCAGACAGGGAGGCACTGAAGCTTTCTTT.

The CDR3 spells CASNPGSSGANVLTF. In DNA form, the CDR3 reads TGTGCCAGTAACCCTGGGAGCTCTGGGGCCAACGTCCTGACTTTC. The chain couples TRBV19 to TRBJ2-6, with TRBD2 as a possible D gene (5 bases). The germline CDR1 and CDR2 sequences are LNHDA and SQIVND (reference sequence). With 7 bases removed from V and 0 bases from J, the gap between germline ends came to 10 bases. This CDR3 contains 15 residues.

In this sample, this clone turned up once. This rearrangement joins TRBV12-3 or TRBV12-4 to TRBJ1-1; TRBD1 agrees at 10 bases. V gave up 6 bases and J gave up 7 bases; unmatched junction bases: 5. The CDR3 is 13 amino acids. CDR3: CASSMTGGGEAFF. The DNA of the CDR3 is TGTGCCAGCAGCATGACAGGGGGCGGTGAAGCTTTCTTT.

The rearrangement uses TRBV2 and TRBJ1-5; 9 nucleotides agree with TRBD1. This CDR3 has 13 amino acids. Germline assignment: CDR1 SNHLY and CDR2 FYNNEI. V lost 6 bases, J lost 5 bases, and 2 bases stayed unmatched. The CDR3 protein is CASRDRGYQPQHF. The CDR3 nucleotides read TGTGCCAGCAGGGACAGGGGATATCAGCCCCAGCATTTT.

J is TRBJ1-1 and V is TRBV4-1; maybe TRBD1 (6 bases). This CDR3 is built from 16 residues. Trimming left V 2 bases short and J 0 bases short, with 13 bases between. The V gene's germline CDR1 is MGHRA and CDR2 YSYEKL. The CDR3 sequence is CASSQSPGTMNTEAFF. CDR3 coding DNA: TGCGCCAGCAGCCAAAGCCCCGGGACAATGAACACTGAAGCTTTCTTT.